The rows below give T cell receptor beta chains drawn from one sample of a study of immune characterization of retroperitoneal liposarcoma. TCRdb independently ran MiXCR on the PCR reads; one entry per CDR3 protein. The sample yields around 13,000 distinct CDR3 sequences, 47% seen once. Sequenced sample: tumor tissue. The receptors shown here come from a female donor with retroperitoneal liposarcoma. Each CDR3 is given with its conserved first and last residue. The D gene is left open where the match is weak. Expanded clones get a size class; other rows say once, few or many, or leave the size out.

CDR3 length	D gene	clone size	V gene	J gene	CDR3 DNA	CDR3 protein
14	-	-	TRBV27	TRBJ2-1	TGTGCCAGCAGTTTATATAGACAGACAAATGAGCAGTTCTTC	CASSLYRQTNEQFF
15	TRBD1	few	TRBV10-3	TRBJ2-2	TGTGCCGTTACCGCAGGGGGCTCGAACACCGGGGAGCTGTTTTTT	CAVTAGGSNTGELFF
15	-	-	TRBV6-1	TRBJ2-3	TGTGCCAGCAGTGGTCGAGGCAGTGGGACAGATACGCAGTATTTT	CASSGRGSGTDTQYF
14	-	-	TRBV11-3	TRBJ2-7	TGTGCCAGCAGCTTAGGAGGGAGCCCCTACGAGCAGTACTTC	CASSLGGSPYEQYF
13	-	few	TRBV7-2	TRBJ2-2	TGTGCCAGCAGCTTAAGGGAACCCGGGGAGCTGTTTTTT	CASSLREPGELFF
15	-	many	TRBV7-2	TRBJ2-7	TGTGCCAGCAGCTTAGATGGAGGCACTTTCAATGAGCAGTACTTC	CASSLDGGTFNEQYF
15	-	-	TRBV11-1	TRBJ2-7	TGTGCCAGCAGCTTAGTTCGGGGCGACTCCTACGAGCAGTACTTC	CASSLVRGDSYEQYF
14	-	few	TRBV27	TRBJ2-1	TGTGCCAGCAGTTGGGACGGAGAGAACAATGAGCAGTTCTTC	CASSWDGENNEQFF
15	TRBD2	large	TRBV6-1	TRBJ2-1	TGTGCCAGCCGGGCGGGACTAGTCCTCTACAATGAGCAGTTCTTC	CASRAGLVLYNEQFF
13	TRBD1	medium-sized	TRBV27	TRBJ2-1	TGTGCCAGCAGAACAGGGGCCACTAATGAGCAGTTCTTC	CASRTGATNEQFF
15	-	-	TRBV6-1	TRBJ2-1	TGTGCCAGCAGTGGTGACTTGAGCTCCTACAATGAGCAGTTCTTC	CASSGDLSSYNEQFF
13	TRBD1	-	TRBV7-6	TRBJ2-3	TGTGCCAGCAGCTTGACAGGGACAGATACGCAGTATTTT	CASSLTGTDTQYF
15	-	medium-sized	TRBV7-7	TRBJ2-1	TGTGCTAGCAGCCCGGCAGGGAGGAGTGGAGAGACCCAGTTCTTC	CASSPAGRSGETQFF
16	TRBD2	-	TRBV6-6	TRBJ2-5	TGTGCCCGCAGTTACTCGCGTACTAGCGGGTGTGAGACCCAGTACTTC	CARSYSRTSGCETQYF
15	-	-	TRBV6-6	TRBJ2-5	TGTGCCAGCAGTTACAGAGGGCGACGAGAAGAGACCCAGTACTTC	CASSYRGRREETQYF
16	-	-	TRBV6-5	TRBJ2-1	TGTGCCAGCAGTGCCCTGAATGGGCCGGGCCCCACGGAGCAGTTCTTC	CASSALNGPGPTEQFF
14	-	-	TRBV6-5	TRBJ2-5	TGTGCCAGCAGTTACTCGTTTTCAGGGGAGACCCAGTACTTC	CASSYSFSGETQYF
16	TRBD2	few	TRBV12-3/TRBV12-4	TRBJ2-1	TGTGCCAGCAGTTTTGAAACTAGCGGGTTCTACAATGAGCAGTTCTTC	CASSFETSGFYNEQFF
16	-	few	TRBV6-5	TRBJ2-2	TGTGCCAGCAGCACCGATGGACTAACGAACACCGGGGAGCTGTTTTTT	CASSTDGLTNTGELFF
13	TRBD1	medium-sized	TRBV6-1	TRBJ2-7	TGTGCCAGCAGGGGACAGGGGAGTTACGAGCAGTACTTC	CASRGQGSYEQYF
13	TRBD1	few	TRBV12-3/TRBV12-4	TRBJ2-1	TGTGCCAGCAGTTCTCCTGACAGGGGCGAGCAGTTCTTC	CASSSPDRGEQFF
14	TRBD1	-	TRBV27	TRBJ2-7	TGTGCCAGCAGAGACAGGGGGAGATCCTACGAGCAGTACTTC	CASRDRGRSYEQYF
15	-	-	TRBV6-1	TRBJ2-1	TGTGCCAGCAGTGAAGTGGCTAGTAACTACAATGAGCAGTTCTTC	CASSEVASNYNEQFF
15	TRBD1	-	TRBV6-1	TRBJ2-1	TGTGCCAGCAAGACCCGGGACAGGATTTACAATGAGCAGTTCTTC	CASKTRDRIYNEQFF
16	TRBD2	few	TRBV6-1	TRBJ2-1	TGTGCCAGCACCGTACTAGCGGGAGGGTATTTGGATGAGCAGTTCTTC	CASTVLAGGYLDEQFF
16	-	few	TRBV7-2	TRBJ2-3	TGTGCCAGCAGCTTAATCTGGCGAGCTAGCACAGATACGCAGTATTTT	CASSLIWRASTDTQYF
16	TRBD2	many	TRBV7-2	TRBJ2-1	TGTGCCAGCAGCTCCGGACTAGCGGGACCCTTCTACGAGCAGTTCTTC	CASSSGLAGPFYEQFF
14	TRBD1	-	TRBV6-1	TRBJ2-1	TGTGCCAGCAGTGTAAGGGACAGGGTCTACGAGCAGTTCTTC	CASSVRDRVYEQFF
17	TRBD2	many	TRBV7-2	TRBJ2-1	TGTGCCAGCAGCTCCCGAACCGGGACTAGCGGGAACAATGAGCAGTTCTTC	CASSSRTGTSGNNEQFF
15	TRBD1	once	TRBV7-2	TRBJ2-4	TGTGCCAGCACCACCCCGGGACAGGGGAGGGACATTCAGTACTTC	CASTTPGQGRDIQYF
15	TRBD1	-	TRBV11-3	TRBJ2-3	TGTGCCAGCAGCAGGAGACAGGGGAGCACAGATACGCAGTATTTT	CASSRRQGSTDTQYF
15	-	many	TRBV7-2	TRBJ2-1	TGTGCCAGCAGCTTAGATACAGGGAGGTTCAATGAGCAGTTCTTC	CASSLDTGRFNEQFF
14	-	few	TRBV12-3/TRBV12-4	TRBJ2-7	TGTGCCAGCACCCTAACGGGACGGTACAATGAGCAGTACTTC	CASTLTGRYNEQYF
15	TRBD2	-	TRBV6-5	TRBJ2-1	TGTGCCAGCAGACAGGGAAGCGGGAGGGGCGATACGCAGTTCTTC	CASRQGSGRGDTQFF
15	-	few	TRBV7-2	TRBJ2-7	TGTGCCAGCAGCCCTGGGGCAGGGAGCTCCTACGAGCAGTACTTC	CASSPGAGSSYEQYF
17	TRBD2	medium-sized	TRBV7-2	TRBJ2-1	TGTGCCAGCAGCTTTGCCGGGACTAGCGGGATCGTTAATGAGCAGTTCTTC	CASSFAGTSGIVNEQFF
15	-	-	TRBV11-2	TRBJ2-5	TGTGCCAGCAGCTTCTCTCGGGGGAGCCAAGAGACCCAGTACTTC	CASSFSRGSQETQYF
14	-	-	TRBV6-1	TRBJ2-1	TGTGCCAGCAGTGAATCATGGGCAGGGGTTGAGCAGTTCTTC	CASSESWAGVEQFF
16	-	few	TRBV6-5	TRBJ2-7	TGTGCCAGCAGTTACTCGGCTAATACGGGGACCTACGAGCAGTACTTC	CASSYSANTGTYEQYF
15	-	-	TRBV25-1	TRBJ2-1	TGTGCCAGCAAGCGGACTGGAGGCTCCTACAATGAGCAGTTCTTC	CASKRTGGSYNEQFF
17	TRBD2	-	TRBV6-2/TRBV6-3	TRBJ2-7	TGTGCCAGCAGTTTTGGGACTAGCGTGAGCTCCTACAATGAGCAGTACTTC	CASSFGTSVSSYNEQYF
14	TRBD2	-	TRBV7-2	TRBJ2-4	TGTGCCAGCAGCTTAGGCGGGGGGAACAACATTCAGTACTTC	CASSLGGGNNIQYF
15	-	-	TRBV11-1	TRBJ2-7	TGTGCCAGCAGCCGCTCCGGCCGGGTGTACAATGAGCAGTACTTC	CASSRSGRVYNEQYF
17	-	-	TRBV12-3/TRBV12-4	TRBJ2-3	TGTGCCAGCTGCGGGCCTCGGGTCCCCACCTCCACAGATACGCAGTATTTT	CASCGPRVPTSTDTQYF
12	-	-	TRBV12-3/TRBV12-4	TRBJ2-7	TGTGCCAGCACCGGGACCAACAATGAGCAGTACTTC	CASTGTNNEQYF
16	TRBD2	medium-sized	TRBV7-2	TRBJ2-1	TGTGCCAGCAGCTTACGAACTAGCGGGATGGGTGAGACCCAGTTCTTC	CASSLRTSGMGETQFF